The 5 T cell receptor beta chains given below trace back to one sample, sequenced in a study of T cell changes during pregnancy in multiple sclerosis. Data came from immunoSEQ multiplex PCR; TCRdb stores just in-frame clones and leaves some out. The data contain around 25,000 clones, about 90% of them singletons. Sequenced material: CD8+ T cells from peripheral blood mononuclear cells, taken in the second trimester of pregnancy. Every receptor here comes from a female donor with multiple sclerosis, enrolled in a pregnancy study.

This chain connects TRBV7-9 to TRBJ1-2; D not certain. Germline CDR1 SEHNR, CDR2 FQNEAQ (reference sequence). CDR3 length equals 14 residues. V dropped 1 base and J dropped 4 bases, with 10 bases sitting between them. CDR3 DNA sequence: TGTGCCAGCAGCTTAGAAACTCCTGCCTATGGCTACACCTTC. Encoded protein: CASSLETPAYGYTF.

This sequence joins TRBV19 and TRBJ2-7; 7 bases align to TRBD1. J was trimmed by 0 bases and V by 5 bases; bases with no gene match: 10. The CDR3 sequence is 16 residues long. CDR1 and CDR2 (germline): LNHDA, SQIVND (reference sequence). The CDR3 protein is CASSPPPGTASYEQYF. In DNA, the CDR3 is TGTGCCAGTAGTCCTCCCCCCGGGACAGCCTCCTACGAGCAGTACTTC.

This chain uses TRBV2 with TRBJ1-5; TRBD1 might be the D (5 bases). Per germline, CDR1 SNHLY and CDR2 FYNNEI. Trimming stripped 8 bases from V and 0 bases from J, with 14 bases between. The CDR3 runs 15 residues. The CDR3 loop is CASSWGGYSNQPQHF. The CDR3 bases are TGTGCCAGCTCTTGGGGGGGGTATAGCAATCAGCCCCAGCATTTT.

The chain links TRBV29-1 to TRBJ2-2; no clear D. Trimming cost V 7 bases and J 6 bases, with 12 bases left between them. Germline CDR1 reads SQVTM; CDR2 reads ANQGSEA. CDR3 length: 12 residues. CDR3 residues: CSAPSVSGELFF. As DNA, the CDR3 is TGCAGCGCCCCGTCCGTGTCCGGGGAGCTGTTTTTT.

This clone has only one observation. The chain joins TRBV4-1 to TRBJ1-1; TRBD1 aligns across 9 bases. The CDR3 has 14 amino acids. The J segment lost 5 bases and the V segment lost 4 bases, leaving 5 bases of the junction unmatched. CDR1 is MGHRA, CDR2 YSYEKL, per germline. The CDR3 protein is CASSPRTGVTEAFF. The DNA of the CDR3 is TGCGCCAGCAGCCCTCGGACAGGGGTAACTGAAGCTTTCTTT.